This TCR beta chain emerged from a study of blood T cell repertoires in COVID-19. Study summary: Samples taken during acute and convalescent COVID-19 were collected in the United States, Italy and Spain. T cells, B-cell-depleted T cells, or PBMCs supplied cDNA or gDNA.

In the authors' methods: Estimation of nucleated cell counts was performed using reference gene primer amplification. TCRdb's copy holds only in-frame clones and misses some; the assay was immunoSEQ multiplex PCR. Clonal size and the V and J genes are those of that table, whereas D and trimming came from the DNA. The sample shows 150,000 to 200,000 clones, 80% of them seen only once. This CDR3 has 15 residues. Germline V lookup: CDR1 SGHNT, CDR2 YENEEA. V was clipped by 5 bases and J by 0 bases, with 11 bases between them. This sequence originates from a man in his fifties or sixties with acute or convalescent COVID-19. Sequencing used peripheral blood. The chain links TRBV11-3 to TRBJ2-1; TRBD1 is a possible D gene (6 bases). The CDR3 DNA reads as TGTGCCAGCAGCCCCGGCAGGGGCTCCTACAATGAGCAGTTCTTC. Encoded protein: CASSPGRGSYNEQFF.